The rows below give T cell receptor beta chains drawn from one sample of a study of breast tumors, draining lymph nodes, adjacent tissues. TCRdb analysed the multiplex PCR reads with MiXCR anew, one entry per CDR3 protein. Among approximately 210,000 distinct CDR3 sequences, approximately 29% were seen once, and the ten largest hold approximately 1.5%. The sample consisted of axillary lymph node tissue. These receptors all stem from a female donor with breast cancer. Some clones in this sample may be carry-over from other donors' samples. The CDR3 runs from the conserved cysteine through the conserved F or W. Each record gives: J gene, V gene, clone size, CDR3 protein. Size is stated for part of the rows, as once, few or many counts, or as a class when the clone is expanded.

>TRBJ2-3|TRBV6-1|.
CASSDLTSGSNEQYF
>TRBJ1-2|TRBV7-8|many
CASSLDGGAGNGYTF
>TRBJ2-5|TRBV19|.
CASSGRDTIHAETQYF
>TRBJ1-2|TRBV20-1|many
CSASNPRTGAGYTF
>TRBJ2-3|TRBV12-3/TRBV12-4|few
CASSSARTEQYF
>TRBJ2-1|TRBV7-3|many
CASSLREASGTGGRGNEQFF
>TRBJ2-1|TRBV29-1|many
CSTGFGQNEQFF
>TRBJ2-7|TRBV6-4|many
CASMSGGQYF
>TRBJ2-7|TRBV29-1|.
CSLVSRYEQYF
>TRBJ2-7|TRBV25-1|many
CASSAQGRGYEQCF
>TRBJ1-5|TRBV28|many
CASSLGTGAEAGNQPQHF
>TRBJ1-2|TRBV7-9|many
CASSLTGEANYGYPF
>TRBJ1-6|TRBV5-5|many
CASSFGQTNNSPLHF
>TRBJ2-2|TRBV2|.
CASRDQGGNTGELSW
>TRBJ2-2|TRBV11-2|few
CASRGGGQNTGELFF
>TRBJ1-3|TRBV25-1|.
CASRDSRSGNTIYF